The T cell receptor (beta chain) under discussion was sequenced for a study of blood T cell repertoires in COVID-19. Study-level background: The samples span acute and convalescent COVID-19 from the United States, Italy and Spain. PBMCs, B-cell-depleted T cells, or T cells were the source of the cDNA or gDNA that made up the material.

The data were produced by immunoSEQ multiplex PCR, yet TCRdb's version contains in-frame clones alone and is incomplete. The sample carries tens of thousands of clones, about nine tenths recorded once. This clone was counted a single time. From germline, CDR1 is SGHTS and CDR2 YDEGEE. Losses at the gene ends were 5 bases for V and 4 bases for J; bases not matched to a gene: 13. The CDR3 contains 19 residues. The rearrangement joins TRBV5-8 to TRBJ2-1; 15 positions agree with TRBD2. This TCR was recovered from a human donor with active COVID-19. The donor label of this sample is uncertain. The specimen sequenced was peripheral blood. CDR3 loop: CASSYTGLAGGLGYNEQFF. CDR3 coding DNA: TGTGCCAGCAGTTATACGGGACTAGCGGGGGGCCTGGGATACAATGAGCAGTTCTTC.